The 16 T cell receptor beta chains listed next were all sequenced from one sample in a study of T cell repertoires in cytomegalovirus infection. TCRdb analysed the reads with MiXCR anew, one entry per CDR3 protein. Here the sample spans roughly 720,000 distinct CDR3 sequences, 35% to 40% being singletons. Sequencing was carried out using PBMCs. These receptors originate from a human donor in good health (CMV status not recorded). Some clones in this sample may be carry-over from other donors' samples.

This chain links TRBV27 with TRBJ2-7, with 11 positions matching TRBD1. Germline V gives CDR1 MNHEY, CDR2 SMNVEV (reference sequence). The CDR3 length is 16 residues. J lost 2 bases, V lost 6 bases, and 9 bases had no gene match. CDR3 sequence: CASSQIGTGGPYEQYF. CDR3 in DNA: TGTGCCAGCAGCCAGATCGGGACAGGGGGTCCCTACGAGCAGTACTTC.

This clonotype has more than one count but fewer than ten. This sequence joins TRBV27 and TRBJ2-5; D is unresolved. This CDR3 has 16 residues. The germline V gene encodes CDR1 MNHEY and CDR2 SMNVEV (reference sequence). The V end lost 7 bases, the J end lost 2 bases, and 20 bases lay between the germline ends. The CDR3 sequence: CASMAVANGPQETQYF. The CDR3 region has the DNA TGTGCCAGCATGGCGGTTGCTAATGGACCACAAGAGACCCAGTACTTC.

This clonotype came up a few times. The chain uses TRBV28 and TRBJ1-1; no reliable D call. The CDR3 covers 16 residues. Germline V gene data show CDR1 as MDHEN and CDR2 as SYDVKM. The V gene lost 8 bases and the J gene lost 4 bases, with 23 bases spanning the gap. The CDR3 sequence: CASPAGAGRKGTEAFF. The DNA for the CDR3 is TGTGCCAGCCCAGCAGGCGCCGGGCGTAAGGGCACTGAAGCTTTCTTT.

A few counts support this clonotype. The rearrangement links TRBV29-1 to TRBJ2-3; 14 bases align to TRBD2. There are 14 residues in the CDR3. Germline V gene data show CDR1 as SQVTM and CDR2 as ANQGSEA. The J segment lost 3 bases and the V segment lost 6 bases, leaving 2 bases of the junction unmatched. CDR3 residues: CSVGTSGGTDTQYF. The CDR3 DNA reads TGCAGCGTAGGGACTAGCGGGGGTACAGATACGCAGTATTTT.

This clonotype was seen more than once but under ten times. This rearrangement joins TRBV4-2 to TRBJ2-7; D perhaps matches TRBD2 (6 bases). Trimming stripped 0 bases from V and 4 bases from J, with 16 bases between. CDR3 length equals 16 residues. Germline V gene data show CDR1 as LGHNA and CDR2 as YNFKEQ. The CDR3 DNA follows: TGTGCCAGCAGCCAAGAATTCGAGACTAGTGTTTACGAGCAGTACTTC. It specifies CASSQEFETSVYEQYF.

This clonotype was recorded a few times. This chain connects TRBV23-1 to TRBJ1-3; TRBD1 is a possible D gene (5 bases). TRBV23-1 is treated as an ORF (open reading frame) with a function not yet certain. V lost 6 bases and J 4 bases, leaving 16 bases between the germline ends. CDR3 size: 15 residues. DNA for the CDR3: TGCGCCAGCAGCTTGAGGGGAGTAGAAGGAAACACCATATATTTT. Translated: CASSLRGVEGNTIYF.

As concerns this clonotype: One junction end disagrees with the germline gene, perhaps due to a read error. This sequence joins TRBV7-7 and TRBJ1-4; 9 bases align to TRBD1. The CDR3 spans 16 residues. The V gene's germline CDR1 is SSHAT and CDR2 FNYEAQ (reference sequence). CDR3 protein: CASSPMSPGQGEKLFF. Written as DNA, the CDR3 is TGTGCGAGCAGCCCGATGTCCCCGGGACAGGGTGAAAAACTGTTTTTT.

The chain employs TRBV5-4 and TRBJ2-7; 10 nucleotides match TRBD1. This CDR3 region has 14 residues. The junction had 4 bases not matched to a gene; V was cut back by 3 bases and J by 4 bases. The germline V gene has CDR1 SGHNT and CDR2 YYREEE (reference sequence). CDR3 in DNA: TGTGCCAGCAGCTGGGGGACAGGGGCTTACGAGCAGTACTTC. Amino acids: CASSWGTGAYEQYF.

This clonotype appeared once. The chain uses TRBV5-6 and TRBJ2-3; D uncertain. Trimming left V 0 bases short and J 2 bases short, with 7 bases between. In germline, CDR1 is SGHDT, CDR2 YYEEEE. The CDR3 spans 14 residues. This CDR3 reads CASSLGEFTDTQYF. In nucleotides, the CDR3 is TGTGCCAGCAGCTTGGGAGAGTTCACAGATACGCAGTATTTT.

This chain links TRBV7-6 with TRBJ2-6; D might be TRBD2 (6 bases). In germline, CDR1 is SGHVS, CDR2 FNYEAQ. Trimming removed 0 bases at V and 6 bases at J, with 15 bases between. The CDR3 runs 17 residues. CDR3 in amino acids: CASSLAPGGNVANVLTF. CDR3 DNA: TGTGCCAGCAGCTTAGCCCCCGGAGGGAACGTGGCCAACGTCCTGACTTTC.

The chain recombines TRBV25-1 with TRBJ1-4; no firm D call. The CDR3 has 13 amino acids. V was pared by 10 bases and J by 5 bases, with 14 bases between. Germline loops: CDR1 MGHDK, CDR2 SYGVNS. CDR3: CATSPHGNEKLFF. In DNA form, the CDR3 reads TGTGCCACCTCACCCCACGGAAATGAAAAACTGTTTTTT.

The chain uses TRBV5-1 and TRBJ2-2; D possibly corresponds to TRBD2 (6 bases). Germline assignment: CDR1 SGHRS and CDR2 YFSETQ. The CDR3 is 16 amino acids. V was pared by 4 bases and J by 1 base, with 14 bases between. This chain's CDR3 is CASSPVGTRNTGELFF. CDR3 DNA: TGCGCCAGCAGCCCGGTCGGGACTCGGAACACCGGGGAGCTGTTTTTT.

This clonotype came up a few times. The gene calls are TRBV28 and TRBJ1-1, with a possible D match to TRBD1 (5 bases). V was clipped by 8 bases and J by 1 base, with 17 bases between them. CDR1 is MDHEN and CDR2 is SYDVKM in the germline V gene. The CDR3 runs to 15 residues. CDR3 DNA sequence: TGTGCCAGCCCTCCCGGCCAGGGAAAGAACACTGAAGCTTTCTTT. Its protein product is CASPPGQGKNTEAFF.

As to this clonotype: Germline and junction disagree at one end, which may indicate a read error. CDR3 in amino acids: CASSLSNEPFF. CDR3 DNA sequence: TGTGCCAGCAGCTTGTCCAATGAGCCGTTCTTC. This sequence joins TRBV7-6 and TRBJ2-1; D is unclear. CDR3 length: 11 amino acids. The germline gives CDR1 SGHVS, CDR2 FNYEAQ.

J is TRBJ2-7 and V is TRBV7-9; TRBD1 matches at 7 bases. Germline V gene data show CDR1 as SEHNR and CDR2 as FQNEAQ (reference sequence). The length of the CDR3 is 14 residues. V was pared by 5 bases and J by 2 bases, with 6 bases of the junction left unmatched. The CDR3 sequence: CASSEGQATYEQYF. The CDR3 DNA sequence: TGTGCCAGCAGCGAAGGACAGGCGACCTACGAGCAGTACTTC. The variable domain in full, with the rest retrieved from reference TRBV7-9 and TRBJ2-7, is DTGVSQNPRHKITKRGQNVTFRCDPISEHNRLYWYRQTLGQGPEFLTYFQNEAQLEKSRLLSDRFSAERPKGSFSTLEIQRTEQGDSAMYLCASSEGQATYEQYFGPGTRLTVT.

V and J are TRBV4-2 and TRBJ2-4; 7 bases align to TRBD2. The junction had 7 bases not matched to a gene; V was cut back by 1 base and J by 1 base. Germline CDR1 reads LGHNA; CDR2 reads YNFKEQ. The CDR3 spans 17 residues. CDR3 DNA sequence: TGTGCCAGCAGCCAAGCGGGCAGCGGGGATGCCAAAAACATTCAGTACTTC. Translated: CASSQAGSGDAKNIQYF.